These T cell receptor beta chains were read from a single sample in a study of blood T cell repertoires in COVID-19. The data were produced by immunoSEQ multiplex PCR, yet TCRdb's version contains in-frame clones alone and is incomplete. Of a few hundred thousand clones in the sample, around 90% were seen once. The material sequenced was peripheral blood. All receptors come from a man in his forties or fifties with acute or convalescent COVID-19. Each CDR3 is given without its conserved first and last residue. Each record gives: V gene, CDR3 protein.

TRBV5-4 | ASSAPQGTGENTGELF
TRBV3-1/TRBV3-2 | ASSSDRDQPQH
TRBV19 | ASSPGTSGTSTDTQY
TRBV27 | ASSLAGNYGYT
TRBV28 | ASRPPGTGSLETQY
TRBV5-1 | ASSFGDRDNTEAF
TRBV19 | ASTLVTSGRPFVEQF
TRBV9 | ASSSRSSGTGEAF
TRBV19 | ASSIGFLRVGVDGYT
TRBV4-2 | ASSQEPSRRSPLH
TRBV9 | ASSPDSPYEQY
TRBV6-6 | ASRDSEAF
TRBV11-1 | ASSFQRGGLGNEQF
TRBV30 | AWSTDRGSPLH
TRBV3-1/TRBV3-2 | ASSQASGYEQY
TRBV14 | ASSQDRVAYGYT
TRBV7-9 | ASSLSEYQYEQY
TRBV9 | ASSEYTGANGYT
TRBV7-6 | ASSSSGQGLYNEQF
TRBV5-1 | ASSKTAGGTGELF
TRBV2 | ASRIYRENTIY
TRBV7-8 | ASSLGRGVSGNTIY